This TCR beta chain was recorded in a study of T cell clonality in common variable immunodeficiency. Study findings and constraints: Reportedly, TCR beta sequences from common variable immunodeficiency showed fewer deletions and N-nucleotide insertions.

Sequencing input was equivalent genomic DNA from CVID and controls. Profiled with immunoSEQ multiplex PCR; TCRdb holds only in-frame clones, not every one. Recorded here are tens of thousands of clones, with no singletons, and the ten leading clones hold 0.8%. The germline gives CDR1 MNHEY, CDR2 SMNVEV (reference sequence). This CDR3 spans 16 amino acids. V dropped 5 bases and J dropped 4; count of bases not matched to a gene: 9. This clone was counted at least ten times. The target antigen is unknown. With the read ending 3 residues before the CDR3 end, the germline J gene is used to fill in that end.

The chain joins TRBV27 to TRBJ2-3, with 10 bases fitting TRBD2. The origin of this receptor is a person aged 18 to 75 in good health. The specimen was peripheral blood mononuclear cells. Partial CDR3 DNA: TGTGCCAGCAGTCCCCTTCGGACTAGCGGTGCAGATACG. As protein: CASSPLRTSGADT. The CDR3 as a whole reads CASSPLRTSGADTQYF.